The sequence of this T cell receptor beta chain was determined in a study of cytomegalovirus exposure and HLA in healthy donors (dated by TCRdb to about 2017). Concerning the study at large: An earlier analysis of some 550 of the donors reported 250 to 300 Gb of sequence data and about 100 million unique TCR beta sequences from 150 million to 200 million T cells. Class I and class II HLA loci were covered by the typing at four-digit resolution. The T cell repertoires of around 730 subjects were profiled by immunosequencing and related to cytomegalovirus serostatus. The later analysis used no new phenotypic data to find candidate immune exposures, relying instead on TCR beta sequences and their occurrence across donors. Across 300 to 400 genotyped donors of the cohort, an average of about 220,000 unique TCR beta nucleotide sequences per donor were sequenced, and roughly 20% of those sequences were non-productive. Along with the approximately 600-subject first cohort, a separate validation cohort of over 90 different subjects was used. Every repertoire in the discovery cohort had been generated on one and the same sequencing platform. To decide whether each TCR beta V gene segment behaved as functional or pseudogenic, an earlier analysis of approximately 590 of the donors relied on high-throughput TCR beta sequencing. A few DR-DQ haplotypes were treated as single units for association and clustering because of strong linkage in the cohort. A later analysis re-analyzed previously published TCR beta repertoires from roughly 600 donors and added high-resolution HLA genotyping to study TCR occurrence patterns. To predict cytomegalovirus infection status, the study brought together high-throughput TCR immunosequencing, statistical association of individual TCRs with disease status, and machine learning. Genome-wide SNP genotypes for about 65% of the 666 donors were used in a later genetic analysis, which treated that subset as a discovery cohort. Alongside the repertoire data, information on donor age, sex, ethnicity and CMV serostatus was compiled. Of the roughly 420 genotyped donors, roughly 76% were placed in the genetic ancestry cluster associated with self-reported Caucasian donors. The aim of the study was to test whether cataloging public T cell receptors could identify signatures of past pathogen exposure. An early release covering just under 650 HLA-typed donors comprised roughly 300 gigabases of sequencing data and approximately 85 million unique TCR sequences. The number of donors typed differed by locus, with about 620-630 for A, B, C, DRB1 and DQB1, 522 for DQA1, over 600 for DPA1, and around 460 for DPB1.

In total, 500 to 700 healthy bone marrow donors made up the cohort. At the time of sampling, all cohort members were nominally healthy, though unrecorded immune exposures were likely present. The donor was CMV seropositive and was included in the group of approximately 300 seropositive cohort members. A peripheral blood sample was collected from each donor, and TCR beta sequencing was performed on peripheral blood mononuclear cells. The Qiagen DNeasy Blood Extraction Kit was used to extract genomic DNA from the blood cell samples. V is cut back by 6 bases and J by 12 bases, with 16 bases in the junction unmatched. The CDR3 starts with the cysteine, ends with the phenylalanine, and has 15 residues. Left in the record is the CDR3 DNA by itself, 45 bases read in frame from the first base. From the germline V gene, CDR1 is MDHEN and CDR2 is SYDVKM. A word on this clone: The specificity of this receptor is unknown. No base quality values were provided; no much bigger clone lies one nucleotide off.

Here is what the overall study found, with its caveats: The authors suggested that the approach could potentially be extended to other disease states and immunological phenotypes. According to a later analysis, most CMV-associated TCR beta chains appeared to be HLA-restricted, and the HLA associations seemed to be driven largely by CMV exposure. Specific HLA alleles were associated with roughly 17,000 TCR beta sequences at a false discovery rate of 0.05 in a later analysis. Most TCR sequences were seen in very few donors, while some public TCRs were found in many individuals. The classifier was reported to diagnose cytomegalovirus status with high specificity and sensitivity in both the original cohort and the validation cohort. Assigning TCR associations to individual alleles was difficult when HLA alleles, especially DR and DQ, strongly co-occurred. A further reported finding was that TCR beta sequences accurately predicted the HLA-A and HLA-B alleles for most subjects in the first cohort. For the cohort, immune exposure information was limited to CMV serostatus. In a later genetic analysis, fewer N-insertions in productive TCRs were reported among donors in an Asian-associated ancestry cluster than the approximately 670-donor mean. Because HLA typing was unavailable for some donors at each locus, only the typed subset was used in association tests. Correlated functional status among segregating V segments might be attributable to linkage disequilibrium, but an unknown experimental factor could not be ruled out. An earlier analysis of approximately 600 of the donors showed that most TCR beta V segments appeared in productive rearrangements either about 87% or about 30% of the time, which broadly matched IMGT annotations. The sequencing pipeline was judged likely to have produced a cluster of highly shared sequence variants as a technical artifact. Roughly uniform sequencing depth across donors was assumed in presence/absence analyses, although this assumption may not hold. In the study, some 160 TCR beta chains were listed as associated with cytomegalovirus. In a later analysis, TCR association rates were found to vary across HLA loci, with the most associated TCRs seen for DRB1 alleles and the fewest for HLA-C alleles. A later analysis reported that several top co-occurrence clusters appeared linked to parvovirus B19, influenza, CMV and Epstein-Barr virus. An association between a missense DCLRE1C variant and V-gene and J-gene trimming of TCR beta chains was found in a later genetic analysis and replicated in an independent cohort. This cohort had only TCR beta chains sequenced, and the lack of alpha or paired-chain data limited which features could be detected. The 87-base-pair reads could not distinguish some IMGT-functional V segments, including TRBV6-2 and TRBV6-3, so those segments were excluded. Roughly 15 rarely observed V segments, including chromosome 9 orphons, were excluded from the earlier analysis of some 590 of the donors because counts were too low. In vitro tests confirmed that a few of the cytomegalovirus-associated TCR beta chains recognize cytomegalovirus antigens. In a later analysis, HLA-associated TCR beta chains showed more clonal expansion and lower generation probabilities than non-associated chains that were equally common.

The method behind the library was the immunoSEQ multiplex PCR assay. For the multiplex PCR, a mixture combining 60 forward primers for TCR Vbeta segments and 13 reverse primers for TCR Jbeta segments was used. The CDR3 region of rearranged TCR beta genes was amplified from genomic DNA with a multiplex PCR assay. The Illumina HiSeq System was used to sequence the amplified TCR beta libraries as 87-base-pair reads. Regarding the original processing steps: In a later analysis, approximately 74 million unique TCR beta chains were counted across the approximately 640 repertoires, and roughly 10 million of these chains were shared by at least two donors. To remove PCR and sequencing errors, raw reads were error-corrected and collapsed into unique sequences using a nearest-neighbor algorithm that merged closely related sequences. Alignment of CDR3 sequences to IMGT reference sequences was used to assign V, D and J gene segments. For a sequence to be retained, at least a six-nucleotide match to both a V gene segment and a J gene segment was required. A rearrangement was called productive if the CDR3 had no stop codons and remained in frame with V and J, and every other rearrangement was called non-productive. Following IMGT convention, CDR3 was defined as the stretch from the second conserved V-encoded cysteine to the conserved J-encoded phenylalanine. The earlier analysis of a few hundred of the donors excluded sequences that lacked an unambiguous match to a single V gene segment. An earlier analysis of about 600 of the donors called V segments functional above 56.7% productive rearrangements and segregating when the between-donor standard deviation exceeded 5%. A statistical classification framework was developed to diagnose cytomegalovirus status using the catalog of TCR beta chain sequences. A later analysis assigned V and J genes by comparing TCR nucleotide sequences with IMGT/GENE-DB human TR gene sequences. In a later analysis, CDR3 sequences and most-parsimonious VDJ recombination scenarios were assigned using the TCRdist pipeline. A later analysis defined each TCR beta chain by its CDR3 amino acid sequence plus V-gene family, and excluded reads lacking a unique V-gene family. As a way to deal with suspected cross-contamination and a sequencing artifact, a later analysis dropped hundreds of nucleotide sequences that were highly shared and had low generation probability. For each public chain, a later analysis derived a clonal expansion index from normalized ranks of inferred template counts within each repertoire. In a later analysis, generation probabilities were computed with a VDJ recombination model fitted to out-of-frame rearrangements, and the resulting probabilities were checked against IGoR. Hypergeometric tests were used in a later analysis to score TCR-TCR, TCR-HLA and TCR-CMV co-occurrence, with a repertoire-size bias correction applied to the TCR pairs. In a later analysis, false discovery rates were estimated by permuting HLA or CMV assignments 20 times. In a later analysis, co-occurring TCRs were grouped using DBSCAN, and TCRdist sequence similarity was added for clustering within HLA-allele-positive subsets. Co-occurrence clustering excluded repertoires with fewer than 30,000 or more than 120,000 public chains, plus five with anomalous nucleotide sharing. This is the immuneACCESS table as TCRdb keeps it, with only in-frame sequences that have V and J called. A part of the clones is gone; compared with another copy, unresolved V genes explain less than half, and the rest is unexplained. The DNA was the basis for D and trimming; V, J and clone size are from that table. Recorded for this sample are roughly 86,000 clones; roughly 73% of them occurred a single time. The ten largest make up roughly 6.6% of the sample.

The sample was PBMCs. The chain joins TRBV28 to TRBJ2-1, with 8 bases in between that match TRBD2. The receptor was isolated from a man aged 50-60 years in good health and CMV-seropositive. CDR3 protein: CASRESSGGRGGQFF. The nucleotide sequence reads as follows: TGTGCCAGCAGGGAATCCAGCGGGGGCCGCGGAGGGCAGTTCTTC.